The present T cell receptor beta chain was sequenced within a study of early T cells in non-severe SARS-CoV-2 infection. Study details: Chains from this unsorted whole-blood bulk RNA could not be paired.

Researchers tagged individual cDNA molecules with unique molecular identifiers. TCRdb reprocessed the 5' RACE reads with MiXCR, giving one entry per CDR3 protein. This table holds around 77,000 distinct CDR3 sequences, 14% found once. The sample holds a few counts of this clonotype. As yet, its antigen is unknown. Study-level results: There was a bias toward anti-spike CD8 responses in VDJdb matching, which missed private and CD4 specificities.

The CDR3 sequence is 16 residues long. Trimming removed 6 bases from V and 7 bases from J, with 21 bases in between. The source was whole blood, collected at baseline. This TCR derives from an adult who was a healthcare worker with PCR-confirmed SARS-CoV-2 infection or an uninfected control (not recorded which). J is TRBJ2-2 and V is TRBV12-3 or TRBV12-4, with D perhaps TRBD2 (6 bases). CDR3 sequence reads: CASSFGDLVMGGELFF. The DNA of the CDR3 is TGTGCCAGCAGCTTTGGGGACTTGGTGATGGGCGGGGAGCTGTTTTTT.